Presented here are 8 T cell receptor beta chains from one specimen sequenced in a study of beta chain features in type 1 diabetes. Study results and limitations: In every one of the four CD4+ subsets, TCRB CDR3s were moderately but significantly shorter in Type 1 diabetes patients.

The authors reverse transcribed all of the isolated RNA, so sequencing captured expressed TCRB transcripts. Clones were sequenced by immunoSEQ multiplex PCR, and TCRdb holds only the in-frame ones, with some missing. This sample has approximately 150,000 clones, with approximately 13% found just once. For these TCRs, the target antigens are not known. Sequenced material: central memory CD4+ T cells from blood. Source of these receptors: a man between 18 and 35 years old with type 1 diabetes.

The V gene is TRBV7-2, the J gene TRBJ2-3; the D is unclear. Germline assignment: CDR1 SGHTA and CDR2 FQGNSA. The V end was cut by 7 bases, the J end by 3 bases, with 14 bases between. The CDR3 sequence is 14 residues long. This CDR3 reads CASTIYSRTDTQYF. The CDR3 DNA sequence: TGTGCCAGCACCATTTATAGCCGTACAGATACGCAGTATTTT.

The chain uses TRBV5-1 and TRBJ2-3, with TRBD1 matching over 8 bases. The CDR3 runs to 17 residues. The V gene's germline CDR1 is SGHRS and CDR2 YFSETQ. The trim removed 0 bases at V and 3 bases at J, leaving 9 bases unmatched. The CDR3 nucleotides read TGCGCCAGCAGCTTGGACCCGCCAGGGGGCTTTACAGATACGCAGTATTTT. Amino acid sequence: CASSLDPPGGFTDTQYF.

This clone was found a few times. This chain joins TRBV5-1 and TRBJ2-1; 9 bases agree with TRBD1. There are 15 residues in the CDR3. CDR1 and CDR2 (germline): SGHRS, YFSETQ. The J segment lost 9 bases and the V segment lost 0 bases, leaving 7 bases of the junction unmatched. CDR3 in DNA: TGCGCCAGCAGCTTGGAGGGACAGGGAATCGGTGAGCAGTTCTTC. Translated: CASSLEGQGIGEQFF.

This clone was observed a few times. The chain links TRBV30 to TRBJ1-1; TRBD1 might be the D (5 bases). The germline V gene has CDR1 GTSNPN and CDR2 SVGIG (reference sequence). This CDR3 spans 14 amino acids. Trimming stripped 2 bases from V and 4 bases from J, with 14 bases between. The CDR3 nucleotides read TGTGCCTGGAGTCTAAGGGGATTAGGCACTGAAGCTTTCTTT. Translation: CAWSLRGLGTEAFF.

This clone was picked up a small number of times. The J gene is TRBJ1-2, the V gene TRBV6-1; the D gene is possibly TRBD1 (6 bases). The CDR3 has 13 residues. Germline lookup yields CDR1 MNHNS and CDR2 SASEGT. V dropped 6 bases and J dropped 6 bases, with 14 bases sitting between them. The CDR3 sequence: CASRTTGIDGYTF. The CDR3 DNA follows: TGTGCCAGCAGAACCACAGGGATCGATGGCTACACCTTC.

V gene TRBV10-3 combines with J gene TRBJ1-1; no definite D call. The CDR3 is made up of 13 amino acids. CDR1 is ENHRY and CDR2 is SYGVKD in the germline V gene. Trimming pared 4 bases from V and 5 bases from J, leaving 11 bases between. CDR3 region: CAISGRMETEAFF. For the CDR3, the DNA is TGTGCCATCAGTGGAAGGATGGAGACTGAAGCTTTCTTT.

This chain connects TRBV5-4 to TRBJ1-1; 7 bases align to TRBD1. Unmatched junction bases numbered 7, after V lost 4 bases and J lost 1 base. The germline V gene has CDR1 SGHNT and CDR2 YYREEE (reference sequence). CDR3 length: 15 amino acids. The DNA for the CDR3 is TGTGCCAGCAGCCGTCCCGGGACAGAGAACACTGAAGCTTTCTTT. This codes for CASSRPGTENTEAFF.

CDR3 in amino acids: CASTLTGGLGEQYF. In DNA form, the CDR3 reads TGTGCCAGCACCCTGACAGGGGGCCTTGGAGAGCAGTACTTC. V usage is TRBV7-2 and J usage is TRBJ2-7; 10 nucleotides agree with TRBD1. Germline V CDR1 and CDR2: SGHTA, FQGNSA. The CDR3 is 14 amino acids. V trimming: 7 bases; J trimming: 7 bases; junction bases outside the gene matches: 10. The full variable domain, rest sourced from reference TRBV7-2 and TRBJ2-7, is GAGVSQSPSNKVTEKGKDVELRCDPISGHTALYWYRQSLGQGLEFLIYFQGNSAPDKSGLPSDRFSAERTGGSVSTLTIQRTQQEDSAVYLCASTLTGGLGEQYFGPGTRLTVT.